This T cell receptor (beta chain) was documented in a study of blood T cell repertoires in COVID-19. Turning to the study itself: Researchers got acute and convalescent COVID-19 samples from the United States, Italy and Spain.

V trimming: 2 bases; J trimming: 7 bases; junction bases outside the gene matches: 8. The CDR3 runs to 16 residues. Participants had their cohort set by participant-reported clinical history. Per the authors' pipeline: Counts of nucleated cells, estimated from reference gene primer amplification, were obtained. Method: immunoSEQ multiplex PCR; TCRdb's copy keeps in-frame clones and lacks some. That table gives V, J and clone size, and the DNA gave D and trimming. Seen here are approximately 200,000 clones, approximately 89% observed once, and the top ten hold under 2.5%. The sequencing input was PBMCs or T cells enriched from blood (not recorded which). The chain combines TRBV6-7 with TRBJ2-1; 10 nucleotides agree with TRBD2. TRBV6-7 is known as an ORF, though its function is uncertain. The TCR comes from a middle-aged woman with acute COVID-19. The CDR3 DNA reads TGTGCCAGCAGTTACATTTTAGCGGGAGGTGGAAATGAGCAGTTCTTC. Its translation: CASSYILAGGGNEQFF.